The present TCR beta chain was sequenced within a study of cytomegalovirus exposure and HLA in healthy donors. Study outcomes and limitations: Under in vitro conditions, three CMV-associated chains were confirmed as specific for CMV antigens. The study found most TCR sequences rare, yet found some public TCRs in many donors.

Measured with immunoSEQ multiplex PCR; TCRdb has only the in-frame clones, and not every one. The data contain 200,000 or so clones, over 65% of them singletons. The CDR3 length is 15 residues. The V gene lost 7 bases and the J gene lost 6 bases, with 19 bases spanning the gap. Germline CDR1 reads MDHEN; CDR2 reads SYDVKM. To note about this clone: What it recognizes is unknown.

The J gene is TRBJ1-5, the V gene TRBV28, with D maybe TRBD1 (6 bases). This TCR was sampled from a man aged 18 to 29 in good health and CMV-seropositive. Sequencing input: PBMCs. The CDR3 coding sequence is TGTGCCAGCATTACCTTTGCGGGGGCCGGTCAGCCCCAGCATTTT. Protein product: CASITFAGAGQPQHF. Drawing the rest from reference TRBV28 and TRBJ1-5, the complete variable domain is DVKVTQSSRYLVKRTGEKVFLECVQDMDHENMFWYRQDPGLGLRLIYFSYDVKMKEKGDIPEGYSVSREKKERFSLILESASTNQTSMYLCASITFAGAGQPQHFGDGTRLSIL.